These 17 T cell receptor beta chains came from one sample sequenced in a study of control samples from healthy donors and cancer patients (dated by TCRdb to about 2020). Library method: the immunoSEQ multiplex PCR assay. TCRdb took this table from immuneACCESS and kept in-frame rearrangements with V and J called. Such tables lack part of the clones; where checked against another copy, unresolved V genes explain under half of the gap, and the rest is unexplained. In this sample the table shows about 110,000 clones, approximately 88% of which occur a single time. Of the sample, 3.5% to 4% falls within the top ten clones. Sample: PBMCs. Every receptor here comes from a woman aged 55-69 years with lung cancer.

This chain links TRBV19 with TRBJ2-5, with 9 bases lining up with TRBD2. CDR1 and CDR2 from the germline V gene are LNHDA and SQIVND (reference sequence). V was clipped by 3 bases and J by 2 bases; unmatched bases: 4. CDR3 length equals 15 residues. The CDR3 is CASSILTSGQETQYF. The CDR3 nucleotides are TGTGCCAGTAGTATCCTCACTAGCGGGCAAGAGACCCAGTACTTC. The full variable domain, in which reference TRBV19 and TRBJ2-5 provide the parts outside the CDR3, is DGGITQSPKYLFRKEGQNVTLSCEQNLNHDAMYWYRQDPGQGLRLIYYSQIVNDFQKGDIAEGYSVSREKKESFPLTVTSAQKNPTAFYLCASSILTSGQETQYFGPGTRLLVL.

The table lists this clone with many counts. The chain uses TRBV2 and TRBJ1-2; D is possibly TRBD1 (5 bases). The germline V gene encodes CDR1 SNHLY and CDR2 FYNNEI. The CDR3 contains 11 residues. The V end was cut by 8 bases, the J end by 7 bases, with 11 bases between. The CDR3 here is CASWGVFGYTF. In DNA, the CDR3 is TGTGCCAGCTGGGGGGTGTTTGGCTACACCTTC.

With regard to this clone: Other DNA sequences within the sample encode an identical CDR3. Here the CDR3 reads CASSSGQGNTGELFF. Here the CDR3 DNA reads TGTGCCAGCAGCTCGGGACAGGGGAACACCGGGGAGCTGTTTTTT. The chain uses TRBV7-2 and TRBJ2-2; 9 bases match TRBD1. V trimming: 4 bases; J trimming: 1 base; junction bases outside the gene matches: 1. This CDR3 comprises 15 residues. CDR1 and CDR2 from the germline V gene are SGHTA and FQGNSA.

As DNA, the CDR3 is TGTGCCTGGCTGACAGATGGGAACACTGAAGCTTTCTTT. Its protein product is CAWLTDGNTEAFF. This sequence joins TRBV30 and TRBJ1-1; a weak D match, TRBD1 (5 bases). This CDR3 has 13 residues. The germline V gene encodes CDR1 GTSNPN and CDR2 SVGIG (reference sequence). The ends were cut back, 5 bases at V and 1 base at J, with 11 bases in the middle.

This clone came up a few times. The J gene is TRBJ2-7, the V gene TRBV5-4; TRBD2 matches 7 bases. CDR1 SGHNT and CDR2 YYREEE come from the germline V gene (reference sequence). With V trimmed by 0 bases and J by 4 bases, 7 bases remained unmatched. CDR3 length: 15 amino acids. The CDR3 nucleotides read TGTGCCAGCAGCTTGGGTGCGGGAGAGGTGTACGAGCAGTACTTC. Its protein is CASSLGAGEVYEQYF.

On this clone itself: Other nucleotide sequences in the sample specify the same CDR3. V is TRBV30 and J is TRBJ1-5; tentative D call: TRBD1 (5 bases). Trimming shortened V by 2 bases and J by 5 bases, and 10 bases separated the two germline ends. Germline-derived CDR1 and CDR2 are GTSNPN and SVGIG (reference sequence). This CDR3 spans 13 amino acids. The CDR3 reads CAWSFQGDQPQHF. Written as DNA, the CDR3 is TGTGCCTGGAGTTTCCAGGGTGATCAGCCCCAGCATTTT.

This clone occurred once. This chain links TRBV4-1 with TRBJ1-2; D possibly corresponds to TRBD1 (5 bases). The length of the CDR3 is 16 residues. Per the germline V gene, CDR1 is MGHRA and CDR2 is YSYEKL. The V end was cut by 4 bases, the J end by 3 bases, with 18 bases between. Written as DNA, the CDR3 is TGCGCCAGCAGCCTCACCGGGCTCCTACAGGACTATGGCTACACCTTC. Translation gives CASSLTGLLQDYGYTF.

The chain carries TRBV6-5 and TRBJ1-3; 8 nucleotides line up with TRBD1. CDR1 and CDR2 (germline): MNHEY, SVGAGI. The CDR3 totals 14 residues. J gave up 1 base and V 7 bases, and 3 bases lay outside the gene matches. The CDR3 nucleotides read TGTGCCAGCATCCAGGGGGCATCTGGAAACACCATATATTTT. This sequence encodes CASIQGASGNTIYF.

V and J are TRBV28 and TRBJ2-3, with 7 positions matching TRBD1. With 7 bases clipped from V and 0 bases from J, the junction kept 4 bases outside the gene matches. The CDR3 is made up of 14 amino acids. Per the germline V gene, CDR1 is MDHEN and CDR2 is SYDVKM. The CDR3 here is CASTGTVSTDTQYF. The CDR3 bases are TGTGCCAGCACCGGGACAGTGAGCACAGATACGCAGTATTTT.

This chain joins TRBV27 and TRBJ2-1; 8 nucleotides agree with TRBD2. The CDR3 loop spans 17 amino acids. Per germline, CDR1 MNHEY and CDR2 SMNVEV (reference sequence). Trimming at V came to 5 bases and at J to 6 bases, leaving 15 bases not matched to a gene. The CDR3 loop is CASSLPGGRGAANEQFF. The DNA for the CDR3 is TGTGCCAGCAGTCTCCCGGGGGGGCGGGGGGCTGCCAATGAGCAGTTCTTC.

The V and J genes are TRBV7-9 and TRBJ1-3; TRBD1 matches at 8 bases. This CDR3 comprises 14 residues. The germline CDR1 and CDR2 sequences are SEHNR and FQNEAQ (reference sequence). Unmatched junction bases numbered 3, after V lost 4 bases and J lost 4 bases. The CDR3 loop is CASSSDRGGNTIYF. CDR3 bases: TGTGCCAGCAGCTCCGACAGGGGAGGAAACACCATATATTTT.

This clone was counted at least ten times. This sequence joins TRBV6-1 and TRBJ2-7; tentatively, D is TRBD1 (6 bases). The CDR3 covers 15 residues. Germline V gene sequence: CDR1 MNHNS, CDR2 SASEGT. V lost 3 bases and J lost 7, with 19 bases in between. CDR3 DNA: TGTGCCAGCAGTGACGGACAGTTGTGGGTTGGAGAGCAGTACTTC. As protein: CASSDGQLWVGEQYF.

The V gene is TRBV7-2, the J gene TRBJ2-7, with 8 bases fitting TRBD1. V lost 5 bases and J lost 0; bases outside the gene matches: 6. Germline CDR1 reads SGHTA; CDR2 reads FQGNSA. There are 15 residues in the CDR3. The CDR3 loop is CASSEGTGASYEQYF. The CDR3 DNA sequence: TGTGCCAGCAGCGAGGGGACAGGAGCCTCCTACGAGCAGTACTTC. The whole variable domain, filled in from reference TRBV7-2 and TRBJ2-7, reads GAGVSQSPSNKVTEKGKDVELRCDPISGHTALYWYRQSLGQGLEFLIYFQGNSAPDKSGLPSDRFSAERTGGSVSTLTIQRTQQEDSAVYLCASSEGTGASYEQYFGPGTRLTVT.

The chain has TRBV6-6 and TRBJ2-7; 12 positions match TRBD1. V trimming: 0 bases; J trimming: 6 bases; junction bases outside the gene matches: 3. This CDR3 spans 15 amino acids. Germline assignment: CDR1 MNHNY and CDR2 SVGAGI (reference sequence). CDR3 residues: CASSYSGTGGFEQYF. The CDR3 region has the DNA TGTGCCAGCAGTTACTCAGGGACAGGGGGCTTCGAGCAGTACTTC.

This clone was observed once. The CDR3 loop reads CASSLVPNRVNEAFF. The CDR3 DNA is TGTGCCAGCAGCTTAGTTCCTAACAGGGTTAATGAAGCTTTCTTT. The chain uses TRBV7-2 and TRBJ1-1; possible D gene TRBD1, 6 bases. V gave up 1 base and J gave up 7 bases, with 16 bases separating them. Looked up from germline, CDR1 is SGHTA and CDR2 is FQGNSA. This CDR3 region has 15 residues.

The chain carries TRBV28 and TRBJ2-7; TRBD1 is a possible D gene (8 bases). Trimming removed 10 bases at V and 1 base at J, with 14 bases between. The CDR3 sequence is 13 residues long. Germline V CDR1 and CDR2: MDHEN, SYDVKM. The CDR3 spells CAIQGGPSYEQYF. DNA of the CDR3: TGTGCCATACAGGGGGGGCCATCCTACGAGCAGTACTTC.

The rearrangement uses TRBV27 and TRBJ2-2; D is ambiguous. The CDR3 is 15 residues long. V was clipped by 6 bases and J by 0 bases, with 11 bases between them. Germline V gene data show CDR1 as MNHEY and CDR2 as SMNVEV (reference sequence). DNA of the CDR3: TGTGCCAGCAGCCTAAATGGTGCGAACACCGGGGAGCTGTTTTTT. It translates to CASSLNGANTGELFF.